The 19 T cell receptor beta chains below come from one sample, sequenced in a study of spatial heterogeneity in lung cancer. One entry per CDR3 protein results from TCRdb running MiXCR on the 5' RACE reads. The sample shows around 11,000 distinct CDR3 sequences, about 6.3% of them seen only once. Time point reported: sample taken at primary tumor resection. Unsorted samples of tumor, nontumor lung or frozen PBMC had their whole RNA sequenced. This specimen consisted of PBMCs, obtained at surgery. The receptor set was obtained from a male donor with early-stage non-small cell lung cancer.

In regard to this clonotype: This beta chain came through as a stray read in a library set up for alpha chains, and its size says little. This chain uses TRBV6-1 with TRBJ1-6, with D uncertain. V was cut by 8 bases and J by 8 bases, with 19 bases left in between. This CDR3 comprises 15 residues. Germline-derived CDR1 and CDR2 are MNHNS and SASEGT. In nucleotides, the CDR3 is TGTGCCAGCCCCGTGGGGTCTGGAAGTGATTCACCCCTCCACTTT. Amino acid sequence: CASPVGSGSDSPLHF.

On this clonotype: With the library built for alpha chains, this beta chain is off target and its frequency is not meaningful. This chain joins TRBV12-3 or TRBV12-4 and TRBJ1-2; no reliable D call. This CDR3 has 13 residues. The ends were cut back, 4 bases at V and 4 bases at J, with 10 bases in the middle. CDR3 protein: CASSYTSGYGYTF. CDR3 DNA: TGTGCCAGCAGTTATACGAGTGGCTATGGCTACACCTTC.

The sample holds a few counts of this clonotype. This beta chain represents an off-target read in a library built for alpha chains; its size is of limited meaning. V gene TRBV28 combines with J gene TRBJ2-2; 8 bases fit TRBD1. The CDR3 is 15 residues long. With V trimmed by 5 bases and J by 6 bases, 8 bases remained unmatched. The germline CDR1 and CDR2 sequences are MDHEN and SYDVKM. The DNA for the CDR3 is TGTGCCAGCAGTCTCCGGACAGGGACCCCCGGGGAGCTGTTTTTT. This translates into CASSLRTGTPGELFF.

This clonotype was recorded at least ten times. A library prepared for alpha chains yielded this beta chain as an off-target read; its size is of little meaning. CDR3 residues: CASSYQPGTTPSYTDTQYF. In nucleotides, the CDR3 is TGTGCCAGCAGTTACCAGCCCGGGACTACCCCCTCTTACACAGATACGCAGTATTTT. This chain links TRBV6-5 with TRBJ2-3; 7 bases map to TRBD2. Germline CDR1 reads MNHEY; CDR2 reads SVGAGI. V was clipped by 2 bases and J by 2 bases; unmatched bases: 16. This CDR3 has 19 amino acids.

This clonotype was detected ten times or more. This beta chain appears as a stray read in a library generated for alpha chains; its size is not informative. This chain connects TRBV10-3 to TRBJ1-1; TRBD1 matches at 10 bases. This CDR3 has 15 amino acids. Germline CDR1 is ENHRY and CDR2 is SYGVKD. V lost 0 bases, J lost 5 bases, and 3 bases stayed unmatched. The DNA of the CDR3 is TGTGCCATCAGTGAGTCGGGACAGGGGCGTACTGAAGCTTTCTTT. This translates into CAISESGQGRTEAFF.

This clonotype came up many times. With the library built for alpha chains, this beta chain is off target and its frequency is not meaningful. The J gene is TRBJ2-1, the V gene TRBV5-1, with a tentative D call TRBD2 (6 bases). CDR1 and CDR2 from the germline V gene are SGHRS and YFSETQ. V lost 5 bases, J lost 2 bases, and 14 bases lay in between. The CDR3 runs to 15 residues. This CDR3 reads CASSLSGDPYNEQFF. The CDR3 DNA is TGCGCCAGCAGTCTTAGCGGAGACCCCTACAATGAGCAGTTCTTC.

This clonotype came up many times. The size of this beta chain means little, since it is a stray read in a library made for alpha chains. This chain uses TRBV7-9 with TRBJ2-7; D is perhaps TRBD1 or TRBD2 (5 bases each). This CDR3 region has 13 residues. The germline CDR1 and CDR2 sequences are SEHNR and FQNEAQ (reference sequence). Trimming stripped 1 base from V and 6 bases from J, with 10 bases between. The DNA for the CDR3 is TGTGCCAGCAGCTTAGGGGGGATCTCCGAGCAGTACTTC. It specifies CASSLGGISEQYF.

In this sample, this clonotype is medium-sized (0.01 to 0.1%). This beta chain lies outside the target of a library built for alpha chains; its clone size means little. This chain uses TRBV11-3 with TRBJ2-2; 12 nucleotides agree with TRBD2. The CDR3 has 15 amino acids. Germline V lookup: CDR1 SGHNT, CDR2 YENEEA. With V trimmed by 1 base and J by 6 bases, 0 bases remained unmatched. The CDR3 DNA reads as TGTGCCAGCAGCTTAGGACTAGCGGGAGCCGGGGAGCTGTTTTTT. Encoded protein: CASSLGLAGAGELFF.

This clonotype has a count of ten or more. This beta chain is a stray sequence in a library constructed for alpha chains; its clone size is not meaningful. This chain connects TRBV20-1 to TRBJ2-7, with D hard to call. The CDR3 is made up of 15 amino acids. V lost 0 bases and J 0 bases, leaving 12 bases between the germline ends. CDR1 DFQATT and CDR2 SNEGSKA come from the germline V gene (reference sequence). The CDR3 coding sequence is TGCAGTGCTAGAGATACAGCCCTGCTCTCCTACGAGCAGTACTTC. As protein: CSARDTALLSYEQYF.

This clonotype was counted many times. A library made for alpha chains picked up this beta chain off target, so its size means little. The CDR3 coding sequence is TGTGCCAGCAGCCGGGATTACGAGCAGTACTTC. It is translated as CASSRDYEQYF. The chain joins TRBV16 to TRBJ2-7, with D unclear. Germline V lookup: CDR1 KGHSY, CDR2 FQNENV. The CDR3 length is 11 residues. Trimming cost V 4 bases and J 4 bases, with 5 bases left between them.

This clonotype was seen at least ten times. A library prepared for alpha chains yielded this beta chain as an off-target read; its size is of little meaning. This chain joins TRBV6-5 and TRBJ2-3; D is perhaps TRBD1 (5 bases). The germline gives CDR1 MNHEY, CDR2 SVGAGI. V gave up 7 bases and J gave up 7 bases, with 21 bases separating them. The CDR3 contains 15 residues. CDR3 sequence: CASKLSQGSPYTQYF. DNA for the CDR3: TGTGCCAGCAAACTAAGTCAGGGATCCCCTTATACGCAGTATTTT.

About this clonotype itself: Found in a library prepared for alpha chains, this beta chain is an off-target read, and its abundance has little meaning. The chain recombines TRBV3-1 with TRBJ1-6, with 8 nucleotides matching TRBD1. The CDR3 is 14 residues long. V gave up 0 bases and J gave up 9 bases; unmatched junction bases: 1. Germline loops: CDR1 LGHDT, CDR2 YNNKEL (reference sequence). CDR3 bases: TGTGCCAGCAGCCAAGACAGGGGGCTTTCACCCCTCCACTTT. It specifies CASSQDRGLSPLHF. The full variable domain, its missing parts supplied by reference TRBV3-1 and TRBJ1-6, is DTAVSQTPKYLVTQMGNDKSIKCEQNLGHDTMYWYKQDSKKFLKIMFSYNNKELIINETVPNRFSPKSPDKAHLNLHINSLELGDSAVYFCASSQDRGLSPLHFGNGTRLTVT.

This clonotype was seen ten or more times. Since the library was made to target alpha chains, this beta chain is a stray read and its abundance is not meaningful. This chain links TRBV11-2 with TRBJ2-1, with D possibly TRBD2 on 5 matching bases. Germline V CDR1 and CDR2: SGHAT, FQNNGV. Trimming took 1 base from V and 7 from J, leaving 5 bases between them. The CDR3 spans 12 residues. CDR3 residues: CASSLGTNEQFF. The DNA of the CDR3 is TGTGCCAGCAGCTTAGGGACTAATGAGCAGTTCTTC.

In its sample, this clonotype was seen many times. This beta chain is a stray read from a library made for alpha chains; its abundance is not meaningful. The genes are TRBV19 and TRBJ2-2; 10 nucleotides agree with TRBD2. Germline V gene data show CDR1 as LNHDA and CDR2 as SQIVND (reference sequence). The CDR3 extends over 14 amino acids. Trimming removed 6 bases from V and 6 bases from J; junction bases left unmatched: 4. Here the CDR3 reads CASRELAGPGELFF. The CDR3 nucleotides are TGTGCCAGTAGAGAACTAGCGGGGCCCGGGGAGCTGTTTTTT. Variable domain in full (rest from reference TRBV19 and TRBJ2-2): DGGITQSPKYLFRKEGQNVTLSCEQNLNHDAMYWYRQDPGQGLRLIYYSQIVNDFQKGDIAEGYSVSREKKESFPLTVTSAQKNPTAFYLCASRELAGPGELFFGEGSRLTVL.

Remarks on this clonotype: This beta chain is off target for a library built for alpha chains, so its abundance means little. V gene TRBV4-1 combines with J gene TRBJ1-2; D not resolved. Deletions cut 6 bases from V and 7 bases from J, with 12 bases between. Germline CDR1 and CDR2: MGHRA and YSYEKL. The CDR3 length is 12 residues. This CDR3 reads CASRGLARGYTF. In DNA form, the CDR3 reads TGCGCCAGCAGGGGATTGGCTCGTGGCTACACCTTC.

Ten or more counts support this clonotype. This beta chain represents an off-target read in a library built for alpha chains; its size is of limited meaning. The CDR3 DNA reads as TGCGCCAGCAGCTTTCGGGCGTCAGGGACTGAAGCTTTCTTT. Translation: CASSFRASGTEAFF. V gene TRBV5-1 combines with J gene TRBJ1-1; D might be TRBD1 (5 bases). V lost 2 bases to trimming and J lost 5 bases, with 13 bases between them. The length of the CDR3 is 14 residues. Germline CDR1 reads SGHRS; CDR2 reads YFSETQ.

This clonotype is labeled medium-sized. One end of the junction fails to match germline, which may point to a read error. This beta chain is off target for a library built for alpha chains, so its abundance means little. The chain recombines TRBV5-5 with TRBJ1-1, with D possibly being TRBD1 (5 bases). The germline V gene encodes CDR1 SGHKS and CDR2 YYEKEE (reference sequence). The CDR3 length is 15 residues. The CDR3 loop reads CASSLDWGAGTGAFF. The CDR3 DNA sequence: TGTGCCAGCAGCTTGGATTGGGGCGCCGGCACTGGAGCTTTCTTT.

This clonotype has more than one count but fewer than ten. With the library built for alpha chains, this beta chain is off target and its frequency is not meaningful. The chain couples TRBV7-6 to TRBJ2-7, with 8 bases that match TRBD2. This CDR3 has 14 amino acids. Germline assignment: CDR1 SGHVS and CDR2 FNYEAQ. The V and J ends lost 3 bases and 2 bases, in that order; junction bases with no gene match: 3. Written as DNA, the CDR3 is TGTGCCAGCAGCTTGAGGCGGGGGGCCTACGAGCAGTACTTC. It yields the protein CASSLRRGAYEQYF.

This clonotype has ten or more counts. This beta chain is off target for a library built for alpha chains, so its abundance means little. The chain recombines TRBV20-1 with TRBJ2-7; TRBD1 is a possible D gene (6 bases). The CDR3 length is 14 residues. Germline CDR1 DFQATT, CDR2 SNEGSKA (reference sequence). Trimming shortened V by 5 bases and J by 6 bases, and 20 bases separated the two germline ends. CDR3 amino acids: CSAGTGWTSGEQYF. The CDR3, as DNA: TGCAGTGCTGGCACAGGGTGGACGTCTGGCGAGCAGTACTTC.